The rows below give T cell receptor beta chains drawn from one sample of a study of blood T cell repertoires in COVID-19. The table came from immunoSEQ multiplex PCR; TCRdb's copy has only in-frame clones and leaves some out. The table lists fewer than 600,000 clones, 88% of them singletons. The sequenced material came from PBMCs or T cells enriched from blood (not recorded which). The receptors come from a woman in her 40s who had recovered from COVID-19. The CDR3 runs from the conserved cysteine through the conserved F or W.

len | v_gene | CDR3aa
12 | TRBV12-3/TRBV12-4 | CASSLGGGGPLF
12 | TRBV30 | CAWSPGLFEAFF
15 | TRBV6-5 | CASNRRRDSYNEQFF
14 | TRBV5-4 | CASSPTSGSDTQYF
14 | TRBV3-1/TRBV3-2 | CASRRGIDTGELFF
14 | TRBV6-2/TRBV6-3 | CASSYAGSITEAFF
15 | TRBV19 | CASRGTGTGVTEAFF
18 | TRBV4-1 | CASSQRQGAFGTNEKLFF
13 | TRBV5-1 | CASSYDRSYGYTF
16 | TRBV11-2 | CASRHPRDRDNSPLHF
16 | TRBV7-8 | CASSRTTSGSYNEQFF
15 | TRBV19 | CASSIGTSGYNEQFF
10 | TRBV11-2 | CASRSNGYTF
14 | TRBV2 | CASSVLQSNQPQHF
15 | TRBV11-3 | CASSFRQGTYNEQFF
17 | TRBV6-6 | CASSRGQGARVTGELFF
13 | TRBV12-3/TRBV12-4 | CASSIRTGYEQYF
15 | TRBV6-2/TRBV6-3 | CASSYDPDRAYGYTF
14 | TRBV5-1 | CASSLAWGYYGYTF
16 | TRBV2 | CASSESRLAGRNEQFF
15 | TRBV11-2 | CASSLITSSTDTQYF
20 | TRBV18 | CASSPQGWTSGSLYQETQYF
15 | TRBV28 | CASRYTGVNSYEQYF
17 | TRBV5-4 | CASSHGTSHANTGELFF
13 | TRBV7-8 | CASSRTTQETQYF
15 | TRBV18 | CASSPTGEANYGYTF
17 | TRBV7-8 | CASSLAPGAGSTDTQYF
14 | TRBV27 | CASTTGGGNTEAFF
15 | TRBV4-1 | CASSRGGSWNTEAFF
15 | TRBV5-1 | CASSLGGLAANEQFF
15 | TRBV5-1 | CASSPWTGGDQPQHF